This T cell receptor beta chain was recorded in a study of identifying expanded T cells in peripheral blood (dated by TCRdb to between 2019 and 2020). For the study in its entirety: Technical replicates were generated by sequencing separate aliquots of the same genomic DNA pool, and four replicates were compared pairwise.

No immune events such as infections were documented for the healthy donors during the collection period. Healthy-donor blood repertoires served as a training cohort to calibrate time-dependent variance in a beta-binomial model of T-cell clone differential abundance. There were about 10 healthy donors in the training cohort, of whom 3 were female and 7 were male. Donor ages ranged from about 25 to 64 years, with an average of approximately 43 years. Whole blood from each healthy donor was obtained from a commercial supplier and was collected at three time points around two weeks apart. Genomic DNA was extracted from unsorted whole blood for immunosequencing. TCRbeta CDR3 regions were profiled with the immunoSEQ Assay using bias-controlled multiplex PCR amplification of genomic DNA. Per the authors' processing: To quantify the absolute abundance of each unique TCRbeta CDR3 region, the sequences were collapsed and filtered. Differential abundance was tested with two models: a binomial (Fisher-equivalent) model and a beta-binomial model that adds time-dependent variance fitted from healthy donors. Any clone with fewer than 5 combined templates was excluded, and a clone was called differentially abundant if its Benjamini-Hochberg FDR was below 0.01. Beta-binomial variance was modeled as a function of total template count across the two samples using the form v = (b*log(k)+a)^2. Not all clones reach the TCRdb copy of this immuneACCESS table, which keeps in-frame sequences only. Checked studies attribute under half of the gap to unresolved V genes and leave the rest unexplained. The V and J calls and clone size come from that table; D and trimming were worked out from the DNA. A total of approximately 100,000 clones appear in this sample, 80% to 90% of them only once. The top ten constitute 16% of the sample.

As to this clone: The clone's antigen remains unknown. The sample holds no much larger clone one base away, and base qualities are not on file.

The investigation overall reported the following: Across all healthy-donor time intervals, the beta-binomial model significantly cut both the number of clones called differentially abundant and the false-positive rate. The authors expected that over much longer intervals, such as months to years, biological variance in healthy repertoires might increase even further. In all healthy donors, the variance in clone template counts between samples taken roughly 14 days apart rose significantly as total template count increased. Around 1.3 differentially abundant clones were flagged by the binomial model between technical replicates, whereas about 15 and 19 were flagged over roughly two weeks and four weeks, respectively.

The V end loses 9 bases and the J end loses 6 bases, and a stretch of 6 bases separates them. CDR1 and CDR2 were assigned from the germline V gene as MNHEY and SVGAGI. Including the terminal cysteine and phenylalanine, the CDR3 comprises 11 residues. The kept DNA is CDR3 alone, 33 bases in frame from the first base. The TCR was taken from a person aged 18-70 years in good health. Sequenced material: blood. The V and J segments used are TRBV6-5 and TRBJ1-6; the D gene is possibly TRBD1, with 5 bases matching. The DNA sequence is TGTGCCAGGAGGGGTAATTCACCCCTCCACTTT. This sequence encodes CARRGNSPLHF.